One sample yielded the 11 T cell receptor beta chains listed below, sequenced in a study of T cell responses to AZD1222 COVID-19 vaccine. Using immunoSEQ multiplex PCR, the repertoire was profiled, and TCRdb retains in-frame clones only, with some absent. The sample carries around 140,000 clones, 80% to 95% recorded once. Material: peripheral blood, obtained on day 0 of AZD1222 vaccination. All receptors derive from an adult in good health.

This chain connects TRBV30 to TRBJ2-7; TRBD2 agrees at 7 bases. The germline V gene has CDR1 GTSNPN and CDR2 SVGIG (reference sequence). Losses at the gene ends were 0 bases for V and 5 bases for J; bases not matched to a gene: 4. This CDR3 spans 13 amino acids. DNA of the CDR3: TGTGCCTGGAGTGTAGGGAGGGGCAACGAGCAGTACTTC. Amino acid sequence: CAWSVGRGNEQYF.

To note about this clone: One end of the junction is discordant with germline, which a read error may explain. This rearrangement joins TRBV5-4 to TRBJ2-1; 7 nucleotides line up with TRBD1. The length of the CDR3 is 15 residues. Germline lookup yields CDR1 SGHNT and CDR2 YYREEE (reference sequence). The CDR3 loop reads CASRHTGTVYYEQFF. The CDR3 DNA is TGTGCCAGCAGGCACACCGGGACAGTCTACTATGAGCAGTTCTTC.

The chain has TRBV7-9 and TRBJ2-5; D not resolved. Germline V gene data show CDR1 as SEHNR and CDR2 as FQNEAQ (reference sequence). V was clipped by 3 bases and J by 5 bases, with 7 bases between them. The CDR3 totals 12 residues. CDR3 in DNA: TGTGCCAGCAGCTTTGGAATTGAGACCCAGTACTTC. It specifies CASSFGIETQYF.

CDR3 coding DNA: TGTGCCAGCAGCGATATACCGACCCGGAGATCTAACAATGAGCAGTTCTTC. Translated, it gives CASSDIPTRRSNNEQFF. The rearrangement uses TRBV7-2 and TRBJ2-1; D not resolved. The CDR3 is 17 residues long. The V end lost 5 bases, the J end lost 5 bases, and 22 bases lay between the germline ends. Germline values: CDR1 SGHTA, CDR2 FQGNSA. Full variable domain (outside the CDR3, taken from reference TRBV7-2 and TRBJ2-1): GAGVSQSPSNKVTEKGKDVELRCDPISGHTALYWYRQSLGQGLEFLIYFQGNSAPDKSGLPSDRFSAERTGGSVSTLTIQRTQQEDSAVYLCASSDIPTRRSNNEQFFGPGTRLTVL.

This chain joins TRBV6-5 and TRBJ1-5, with D possibly being TRBD1 (5 bases). V was clipped by 4 bases and J by 5 bases, with 9 bases between them. Germline V gene sequence: CDR1 MNHEY, CDR2 SVGAGI. The CDR3 has 13 amino acids. In nucleotides, the CDR3 is TGTGCCAGCAGTTCGACAGCTTATCAGCCCCAGCATTTT. Its protein product is CASSSTAYQPQHF.

This chain connects TRBV9 to TRBJ2-7, with TRBD2 as a possible D gene (6 bases). The CDR3 runs to 14 residues. V lost 4 bases, J lost 5 bases, and 16 bases lay in between. Germline CDR1 reads SGDLS; CDR2 reads YYNGEE. The CDR3 loop reads CASSPPSGVHEQYF. The CDR3 DNA is TGTGCCAGCAGCCCGCCCTCGGGGGTCCACGAGCAGTACTTC.

The CDR3 nucleotides read TGTGCCAGCAGCGCGGGGACTCCACCCCTCCACTTT. This gives the protein CASSAGTPPLHF. The V gene is TRBV9, the J gene TRBJ1-6, with TRBD1 as a possible D gene (5 bases). CDR3 length equals 12 residues. V was shortened by 3 bases and J by 11 bases, with 9 bases between the two germline ends. Per germline, CDR1 SGDLS and CDR2 YYNGEE.

Worth noting for this clone: The same CDR3 can be traced to other DNA sequences in this sample. The chain links TRBV29-1 to TRBJ1-1; 8 positions match TRBD1. CDR3 length: 13 residues. The V gene's germline CDR1 is SQVTM and CDR2 ANQGSEA. J lost 0 bases, V lost 6 bases, and 3 bases had no gene match. The CDR3 loop reads CSVRTGMNTEAFF. The CDR3, as DNA: TGCAGCGTAAGGACAGGGATGAACACTGAAGCTTTCTTT.

The rearrangement links TRBV9 to TRBJ1-3; 9 nucleotides line up with TRBD1. This CDR3 comprises 16 residues. The ends lost 3 bases at V and 4 bases at J; junction bases unmatched: 8. From germline, CDR1 is SGDLS and CDR2 YYNGEE. This CDR3 reads CASSATTGGSGNTIYF. The CDR3 DNA reads as TGTGCCAGCAGCGCTACCACAGGGGGCTCAGGAAACACCATATATTTT.

The chain carries TRBV28 and TRBJ2-5; 9 bases fit TRBD1. This CDR3 region has 14 residues. CDR1 is MDHEN and CDR2 is SYDVKM in the germline V gene. Trimming took 6 bases from V and 5 from J; bases not matched to a gene: 7. CDR3 residues: CASSLGGTGETQYF. The CDR3 nucleotides read TGTGCCAGCAGCCTAGGGGGGACAGGGGAGACCCAGTACTTC.

The V call is TRBV10-1, the J call TRBJ1-2; TRBD1 agrees at 7 bases. The CDR3 extends over 14 amino acids. The V gene end was trimmed by 3 bases and the J gene end by 5 bases; junction bases not matched to a gene: 6. The germline V gene has CDR1 WNHNN and CDR2 SYGVQD (reference sequence). CDR3 residues: CASSDGTATYGYTF. In nucleotides, the CDR3 is TGCGCCAGCAGTGATGGGACAGCGACGTATGGCTACACCTTC.